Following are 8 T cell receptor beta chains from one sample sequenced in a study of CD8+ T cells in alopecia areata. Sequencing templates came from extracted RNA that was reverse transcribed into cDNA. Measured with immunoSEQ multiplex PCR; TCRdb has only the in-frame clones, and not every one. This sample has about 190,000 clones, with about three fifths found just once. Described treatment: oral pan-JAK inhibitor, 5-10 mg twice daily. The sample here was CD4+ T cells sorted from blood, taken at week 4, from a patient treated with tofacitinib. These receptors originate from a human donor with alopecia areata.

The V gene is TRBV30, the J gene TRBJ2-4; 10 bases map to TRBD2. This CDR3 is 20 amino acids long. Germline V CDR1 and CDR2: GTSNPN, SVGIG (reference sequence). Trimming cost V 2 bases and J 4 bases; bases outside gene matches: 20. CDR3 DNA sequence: TGTGCCTGGAGTTCCCATCCAATACTAGCGGGACCCTCAGCGAAAAACATTCAGTACTTC. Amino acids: CAWSSHPILAGPSAKNIQYF.

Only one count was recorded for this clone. CDR3 bases: TGTGCCAGCACCGGTGGGTCCGCGAGGACAGTACATGGCTACACCTTC. Residues: CASTGGSARTVHGYTF. This rearrangement joins TRBV2 to TRBJ1-2; tentatively, D is TRBD1 (6 bases). Germline V gives CDR1 SNHLY, CDR2 FYNNEI. V shed 7 bases and J shed 6 bases, with 24 bases lying between them. The CDR3 totals 16 residues. The entire variable domain, with the rest obtained from reference TRBV2 and TRBJ1-2, is as follows: EPEVTQTPSHQVTQMGQEVILRCVPISNHLYFYWYRQILGQKVEFLVSFYNNEISEKSEIFDDQFSVERPDGSNFTLKIRSTKLEDSAMYFCASTGGSARTVHGYTFGSGTRLTVV.

CDR3 residues: CATSSQGRGKNIQYF. In DNA, the CDR3 is TGTGCCACCAGCAGCCAGGGCAGGGGGAAAAACATTCAGTACTTC. The gene calls are TRBV15 and TRBJ2-4; 7 bases map to TRBD1. J lost 4 bases, V lost 3 bases, and 6 bases had no gene match. The CDR3 sequence is 15 residues long. CDR1 is LNHNV, CDR2 YYDKDF, per germline (reference sequence).

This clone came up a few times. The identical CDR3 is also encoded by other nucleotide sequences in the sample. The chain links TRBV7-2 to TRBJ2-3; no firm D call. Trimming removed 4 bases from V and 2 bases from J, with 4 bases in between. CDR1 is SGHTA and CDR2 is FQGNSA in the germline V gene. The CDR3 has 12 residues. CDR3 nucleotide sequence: TGTGCCAGCAGCTCTTACACAGATACGCAGTATTTT. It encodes CASSSYTDTQYF.

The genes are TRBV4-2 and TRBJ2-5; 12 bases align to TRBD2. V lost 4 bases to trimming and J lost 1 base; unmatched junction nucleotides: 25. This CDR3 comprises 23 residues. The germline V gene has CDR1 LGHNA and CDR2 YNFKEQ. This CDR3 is CASSPCPGQGLWTSGTSQETQYF. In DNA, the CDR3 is TGTGCCAGCAGCCCGTGTCCGGGACAGGGACTCTGGACTAGCGGGACAAGCCAAGAGACCCAGTACTTC.

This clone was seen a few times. Here the CDR3 reads CASSRTGAVGGYTF. CDR3 bases: TGCGCCAGCAGCCGGACAGGTGCGGTGGGTGGCTACACCTTC. The rearrangement uses TRBV5-1 and TRBJ1-2; 7 bases line up with TRBD1. The CDR3 spans 14 residues. The V segment lost 4 bases and the J segment 7 bases; nucleotides outside the gene matches: 10. The germline gives CDR1 SGHRS, CDR2 YFSETQ.

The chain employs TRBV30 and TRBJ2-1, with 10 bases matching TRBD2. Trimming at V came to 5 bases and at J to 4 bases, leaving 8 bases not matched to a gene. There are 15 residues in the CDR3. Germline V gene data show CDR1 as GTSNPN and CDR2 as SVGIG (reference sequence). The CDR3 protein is CAWGEGLANYNEQFF. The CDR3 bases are TGTGCCTGGGGCGAGGGACTAGCGAATTACAATGAGCAGTTCTTC.

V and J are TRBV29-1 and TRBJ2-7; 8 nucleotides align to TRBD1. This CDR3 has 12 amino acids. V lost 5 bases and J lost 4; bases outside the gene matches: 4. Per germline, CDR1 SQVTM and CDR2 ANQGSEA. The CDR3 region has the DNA TGCAGCGTTAGCACAGGGGGTTACGAGCAGTACTTC. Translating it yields CSVSTGGYEQYF.